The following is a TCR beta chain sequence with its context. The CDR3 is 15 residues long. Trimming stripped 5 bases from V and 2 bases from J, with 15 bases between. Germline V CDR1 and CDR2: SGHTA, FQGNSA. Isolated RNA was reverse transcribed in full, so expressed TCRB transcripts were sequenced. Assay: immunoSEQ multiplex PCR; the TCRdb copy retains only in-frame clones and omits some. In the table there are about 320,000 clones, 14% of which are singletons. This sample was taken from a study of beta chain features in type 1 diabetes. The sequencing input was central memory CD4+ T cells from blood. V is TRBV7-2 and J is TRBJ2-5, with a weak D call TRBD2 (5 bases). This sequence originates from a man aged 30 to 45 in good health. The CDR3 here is CASSQNTRVQETQYF. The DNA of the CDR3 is TGTGCCAGCAGCCAAAATACTAGGGTACAAGAGACCCAGTACTTC.